Below are 31 T cell receptor beta chains sequenced from a single sample in a study of prognosis after radiotherapy for stage I lung cancer. Two-round multiplex PCR amplified TCR beta CDR3 from genomic DNA. First-round PCR employed TRBV- and TRBJ-specific primers for each gene. MiXCR, run by TCRdb on the multiplex PCR reads, gives a single entry per CDR3 protein. The data hold 59,000 or so distinct CDR3 sequences, with around 27% observed a single time. The sequenced sample was PBMCs, obtained before or after stereotactic body radiation therapy (not recorded which). These receptors originate from a donor of 50 years or more with non-small cell lung cancer.

This clonotype has at least ten counts. The chain joins TRBV11-2 to TRBJ1-2; D is unclear. Between the trimmed V and J ends, which lost 0 bases and 4 bases, there was a span of 9 bases. Germline loops: CDR1 SGHAT, CDR2 FQNNGV. The CDR3 sequence is 14 residues long. The CDR3 sequence is CASSLDAGIYGYTF. The CDR3 DNA follows: TGTGCCAGCAGCTTAGACGCAGGAATCTATGGCTACACCTTC.

The table lists this clonotype with many counts. This sequence joins TRBV6-1 and TRBJ2-7; a possible D gene is TRBD1 (5 bases). Germline V gene sequence: CDR1 MNHNS, CDR2 SASEGT. The CDR3 has 12 amino acids. Trimming removed 6 bases at V and 3 bases at J, with 9 bases between. The CDR3 nucleotides are TGTGCCAGCAGCGTGGGGCGCTACGAGCAGTACTTC. Translation: CASSVGRYEQYF.

A note on this clonotype: As the CDR3 is not closed by the conserved phenylalanine or tryptophan, this likely results from a read error. Because the CDR3's place on the DNA is in doubt, the DNA is left out and the CDR3 is given as listed by TCRdb. This chain uses TRBV14 with TRBJ1-2. The CDR3 length equals 8 residues, ends included. The germline V gene encodes CDR1 SGHDN and CDR2 FVKESK. This chain's CDR3 is CASSRANL.

This clonotype was found many times. J is TRBJ2-6 and V is TRBV12-3 or TRBV12-4; TRBD1 is a possible D gene (5 bases). V shed 5 bases and J shed 1 base, with 9 bases lying between them. The CDR3 is 15 amino acids. The CDR3 spells CASSQTGSGANVLTF. CDR3 in DNA: TGTGCCAGCAGTCAAACAGGTTCTGGGGCCAACGTCCTGACTTTC.

This clonotype has ten or more counts. The J gene is TRBJ1-2, the V gene TRBV3-1, with TRBD1 matching over 7 bases. CDR1 is LGHDT and CDR2 is YNNKEL in the germline V gene (reference sequence). Trimming took 2 bases from V and 8 from J; bases not matched to a gene: 17. The CDR3 contains 17 residues. The CDR3 sequence: CASSQSAGGIIGYGYTF. CDR3 DNA sequence: TGTGCCAGCAGCCAATCGGCAGGGGGAATCATCGGGTACGGCTACACCTTC.

Turning to this clonotype: One end of the junction varies from germline; a read error may be responsible. The chain is built from TRBV6-2 or TRBV6-3 and TRBJ2-2; 8 positions match TRBD2. Per the germline V gene, CDR1 is MNHEY and CDR2 is SVGEGT. The CDR3 extends over 16 amino acids. The CDR3 bases are TGTGCCAGCATCCCCGGGGGGGCAGTTGGGACCGGGGATCTGTTTTTT. Its protein is CASIPGGAVGTGDLFF.

The chain couples TRBV7-9 to TRBJ2-1; 10 bases align to TRBD1. The J segment lost 7 bases and the V segment lost 7 bases, leaving 25 bases of the junction unmatched. The germline gives CDR1 SEHNR, CDR2 FQNEAQ (reference sequence). The length of the CDR3 is 20 residues. CDR3 loop: CASTSGYRDTRPGQGNEQFF. The CDR3, as DNA: TGTGCCAGCACCTCCGGATACCGGGACACCCGCCCGGGACAGGGGAATGAGCAGTTCTTC. The complete variable domain, with remaining parts taken from reference TRBV7-9 and TRBJ2-1, reads DTGVSQNPRHKITKRGQNVTFRCDPISEHNRLYWYRQTLGQGPEFLTYFQNEAQLEKSRLLSDRFSAERPKGSFSTLEIQRTEQGDSAMYLCASTSGYRDTRPGQGNEQFFGPGTRLTVL.

The J gene is TRBJ1-5, the V gene TRBV12-3 or TRBV12-4, with 7 bases fitting TRBD1. This CDR3 has 15 amino acids. J lost 9 bases, V lost 5 bases, and 13 bases had no gene match. CDR3 nucleotides: TGTGCCAGCAGTGCCGGTACAGGGGCTTGGTTGCCCCAGCATTTT. The encoded protein is CASSAGTGAWLPQHF.

This clonotype was found many times. This rearrangement joins TRBV7-2 to TRBJ1-1; TRBD1 is a possible D gene (6 bases). V was trimmed by 3 bases and J by 3 bases, leaving 8 bases between them. The germline V gene encodes CDR1 SGHTA and CDR2 FQGNSA. The CDR3 has 13 amino acids. DNA of the CDR3: TGTGCCAGCAGCTTTTCAGGGGACACTGAAGCTTTCTTT. It translates to CASSFSGDTEAFF. Complete variable domain (other parts from reference TRBV7-2 and TRBJ1-1): GAGVSQSPSNKVTEKGKDVELRCDPISGHTALYWYRQSLGQGLEFLIYFQGNSAPDKSGLPSDRFSAERTGGSVSTLTIQRTQQEDSAVYLCASSFSGDTEAFFGQGTRLTVV.

This clonotype was seen once. A far larger clone is off by one base, so a read error is likely. V and J are TRBV6-2 or TRBV6-3 and TRBJ2-3; 9 bases are shared with TRBD2. Germline values: CDR1 MNHEY, CDR2 SVGEGT. The CDR3 is made up of 15 amino acids. V was pared by 8 bases and J by 3 bases, with 9 bases of the junction left unmatched. The CDR3 DNA is TGTGCCAGCGGTTTGGGGCGGGGGGGAACAGATACGCAGTATTTT. It codes for CASGLGRGGTDTQYF.

With regard to this clonotype: A far larger clone is one base from this, pointing to a likely read error. The missing conserved phenylalanine or tryptophan at the end of this CDR3 makes a read error likely. The CDR3 DNA reads TGTGCCAGCAGTCCCTCCTACGAGCAGTACTCC. Its protein is CASSPSYEQYS. The gene calls are TRBV6-4 and TRBJ2-7; no reliable D call. The V end lost 5 bases, the J end lost 0 bases, and 2 bases lay between the germline ends. Germline CDR1 reads MRHNA; CDR2 reads SNTAGT. CDR3 length equals 11 residues.

This clonotype was seen ten or more times. This chain joins TRBV6-5 and TRBJ1-2, with D perhaps TRBD1 (6 bases). Trimming stripped 0 bases from V and 1 base from J, with 6 bases between. Germline loops: CDR1 MNHEY, CDR2 SVGAGI. The CDR3 has 14 amino acids. CDR3 in amino acids: CASSYSGGNYGYTF. DNA of the CDR3: TGTGCCAGCAGTTACTCAGGGGGTAACTATGGCTACACCTTC.

Ten or more counts support this clonotype. The chain recombines TRBV15 with TRBJ2-3; D possibly corresponds to TRBD1 (6 bases). The V end lost 3 bases, the J end lost 2 bases, and 18 bases lay between the germline ends. CDR1 and CDR2 from the germline V gene are LNHNV and YYDKDF (reference sequence). This CDR3 region has 17 residues. CDR3 residues: CATSRGSRGSHTDTQYF. The CDR3 nucleotides are TGTGCCACCAGCAGGGGCTCAAGGGGGAGCCACACAGATACGCAGTATTTT. Full variable domain (missing parts from reference TRBV15 and TRBJ2-3): DAMVIQNPRYQVTQFGKPVTLSCSQTLNHNVMYWYQQKSSQAPKLLFHYYDKDFNNEADTPDNFQSRRPNTSFCFLDIRSPGLGDTAMYLCATSRGSRGSHTDTQYFGPGTRLTVL.

This clonotype was recorded once. This sequence is one base from a far larger clone and is likely a read error. The chain is built from TRBV6-9 and TRBJ2-7, with unresolved D. The CDR3 is made up of 13 amino acids. The V gene's germline CDR1 is MNHGY and CDR2 SVAAGI. The V end was cut by 7 bases, the J end by 6 bases, with 16 bases between. The CDR3: CASTSGSRREQYF. The CDR3 DNA follows: TGTGCCAGCACGTCTGGGTCCAGGCGCGAGCAGTACTTC.

Ten or more counts support this clonotype. The chain employs TRBV11-1 and TRBJ2-1; TRBD2 matches 9 bases. The CDR3 covers 15 residues. The ends lost 6 bases at V and 9 bases at J; junction bases unmatched: 12. The germline V gene encodes CDR1 SGHAT and CDR2 FQDESV (reference sequence). CDR3 sequence reads: CASRIGASGVGEQFF. As DNA, the CDR3 is TGTGCCAGCAGAATAGGGGCTAGCGGGGTCGGTGAGCAGTTCTTC. The variable domain in full, completed from reference TRBV11-1 and TRBJ2-1, reads EAEVAQSPRYKITEKSQAVAFWCDPISGHATLYWYRQILGQGPELLVQFQDESVVDDSQLPKDRFSAERLKGVDSTLKIQPAELGDSAMYLCASRIGASGVGEQFFGPGTRLTVL.

This clonotype appeared many times. This chain joins TRBV7-9 and TRBJ1-1; possibly TRBD1 for D (5 bases). V was trimmed by 0 bases and J by 4 bases, leaving 12 bases between them. The CDR3 contains 15 residues. Germline V gene data show CDR1 as SEHNR and CDR2 as FQNEAQ (reference sequence). The DNA of the CDR3 is TGTGCCAGCAGCTTAGCCCAGGGTGGGGGCACTGAAGCTTTCTTT. Its translation: CASSLAQGGGTEAFF.

This clonotype was counted ten times or more. The CDR3 sequence is CASSGTANTEAFF. The CDR3 coding sequence is TGTGCCAGCAGCGGGACAGCGAACACTGAAGCTTTCTTT. This rearrangement joins TRBV12-3 or TRBV12-4 to TRBJ1-1; 7 bases are shared with TRBD1. V lost 6 bases, J lost 1 base, and 2 bases stayed unmatched. This CDR3 contains 13 residues.

The chain is built from TRBV7-2 and TRBJ2-7; D is possibly TRBD1 or TRBD2 (5 bases each). Germline V lookup: CDR1 SGHTA, CDR2 FQGNSA. The V gene lost 4 bases and the J gene lost 8 bases, with 12 bases spanning the gap. The CDR3 is made up of 12 amino acids. CDR3 loop: CASSWARGKQYF. The CDR3 bases are TGTGCCAGCAGCTGGGCGAGGGGAAAGCAGTACTTC.

In its sample, this clonotype was seen many times. V is TRBV6-4 and J is TRBJ2-1, with 11 bases fitting TRBD2. CDR1 is MRHNA, CDR2 SNTAGT, per germline. This CDR3 has 15 amino acids. The trim removed 0 bases at V and 6 bases at J, leaving 1 base unmatched. The CDR3 reads CASSDSSGGANEQFF. CDR3 nucleotides: TGTGCCAGCAGTGACTCTAGCGGGGGGGCCAATGAGCAGTTCTTC.

This clonotype was seen ten or more times. V gene TRBV4-1 combines with J gene TRBJ1-2; D call uncertain. This CDR3 spans 15 amino acids. Trimming removed 1 base from V and 3 bases from J, with 12 bases in between. Germline CDR1 MGHRA, CDR2 YSYEKL. CDR3 loop: CASSQGEAADYGYTF. The CDR3 DNA is TGCGCCAGCAGCCAAGGGGAGGCCGCGGACTATGGCTACACCTTC.

This clonotype was observed at least ten times. The V gene is TRBV27, the J gene TRBJ2-1; possibly TRBD1 for D (6 bases). CDR3 length equals 13 residues. CDR1 is MNHEY, CDR2 SMNVEV, per germline (reference sequence). V was shortened by 8 bases and J by 1 base, with 9 bases between the two germline ends. In nucleotides, the CDR3 is TGTGCCAGCCGAGGACAGTCCTACAATGAGCAGTTCTTC. This sequence encodes CASRGQSYNEQFF.

This clonotype was counted at least ten times. The CDR3 sequence: CASSQDRLESNQPQHF. The CDR3 DNA is TGCGCCAGCAGCCAAGATCGTCTAGAAAGCAATCAGCCCCAGCATTTT. This sequence joins TRBV4-1 and TRBJ1-5, with D uncertain. Trimming took off 0 bases at V and 1 base at J, with 10 bases between the two ends. CDR3 length: 16 residues. Per germline, CDR1 MGHRA and CDR2 YSYEKL.

This clonotype was recorded at least ten times. The chain couples TRBV12-3 or TRBV12-4 to TRBJ2-1; 8 nucleotides match TRBD1. Germline trimming cut 5 bases from V and 4 bases from J; bases unmatched to any gene: 7. The CDR3 totals 15 residues. The CDR3 loop reads CASSKPGQAYNEQFF. DNA for the CDR3: TGTGCCAGCAGTAAACCGGGACAGGCATACAATGAGCAGTTCTTC.

This clonotype was counted at least ten times. This rearrangement joins TRBV7-9 to TRBJ2-3; no clear D. The V end lost 1 base, the J end lost 2 bases, and 7 bases lay between the germline ends. The CDR3 is made up of 14 amino acids. Germline V gene data show CDR1 as SEHNR and CDR2 as FQNEAQ (reference sequence). CDR3 nucleotide sequence: TGTGCCAGCAGCTTAGTCGTGTCCACAGATACGCAGTATTTT. Translated: CASSLVVSTDTQYF.

A remark on this clonotype: This sequence is one base from a far larger clone and is likely a read error. The chain uses TRBV6-4 and TRBJ1-1; weak D call: TRBD1 (6 bases). There are 15 residues in the CDR3. Per the germline V gene, CDR1 is MRHNA and CDR2 is SNTAGT. The ends were cut back, 10 bases at V and 1 base at J, with 19 bases in the middle. DNA for the CDR3: TGTGCCATCAGCGCCGTGGGACACTCGAACACTGAAGCTTTCTTT. Its protein is CAISAVGHSNTEAFF.

Concerning this clonotype itself: With a far larger clone one base away, a read error is the likely cause. CDR3 loop: CASSESYEQHF. In DNA, the CDR3 is TGTGCCAGCAGTGAGAGTTACGAGCAGCACTTC. The gene calls are TRBV6-2 or TRBV6-3 and TRBJ2-7; D is uncertain. This CDR3 spans 11 amino acids. CDR1 is MNHEY and CDR2 is SVGEGT in the germline V gene.

The sample holds many counts of this clonotype. The rearrangement uses TRBV5-1 and TRBJ1-3; D is unresolved. The V gene's germline CDR1 is SGHRS and CDR2 YFSETQ. Trimming shortened V by 2 bases and J by 3 bases, and 15 bases separated the two germline ends. The CDR3 is 16 residues long. Written as DNA, the CDR3 is TGCGCCAGCAGCTTAGTTGGACTAGAAGGTGGAAACACCATATATTTT. As protein: CASSLVGLEGGNTIYF.

In this sample, this clonotype turned up many times. The DNA for the CDR3 is TGCAGCGCTCGCGGGGTAGGCACAGATACGCAGTATTTT. Protein: CSARGVGTDTQYF. V gene TRBV29-1 combines with J gene TRBJ2-3; a possible D gene is TRBD2 (6 bases). This CDR3 spans 13 amino acids. V was pared by 7 bases and J by 1 base, with 12 bases between. Germline CDR1 SQVTM, CDR2 ANQGSEA.

There are a few counts of this clonotype. A much larger clone is a single base away; this may be a read error. V is TRBV12-3 or TRBV12-4 and J is TRBJ2-3, with D maybe TRBD1 (5 bases). V was clipped by 6 bases and J by 15 bases, with 22 bases between them. The CDR3 is made up of 13 amino acids. CDR3 DNA: TGTGCCAGCAGCCCCAGGGAAGGATTGTGGCATTATTTT. Its translation: CASSPREGLWHYF.

The rearrangement joins TRBV3-1 to TRBJ1-2; D remains unclear. Germline V CDR1 and CDR2: LGHDT, YNNKEL (reference sequence). Trimming left V 0 bases short and J 6 bases short, with 14 bases between. This CDR3 comprises 15 residues. CDR3 nucleotide sequence: TGTGCCAGCAGCCAAGATGGTCAGGAACCTCATGGCTACACCTTC. Translating gives CASSQDGQEPHGYTF.

Comments on this clonotype: A much bigger clone sits one base away, suggesting this may be a read error. The chain links TRBV20-1 to TRBJ2-5; possibly TRBD2 for D (6 bases). Germline CDR1 is DFQATT and CDR2 is SNEGSKA (reference sequence). The CDR3 sequence is 11 residues long. CDR3 amino acids: CSASWRETQCF. The CDR3 region has the DNA TGCAGTGCTAGCTGGAGGGAGACCCAGTGCTTC.